This TCR beta chain came from a study of chemoradiotherapy in HPV16-positive cancers (dated by TCRdb to the early 2020s). The study in broad terms: Candidate HPV-specific T-cell clones and common TCR motifs were defined by functional T-cell assays performed on cells from a couple of HPV16-positive patients. The study asked whether T-cell immunity to the HPV oncoproteins E6 and E7 changes during chemoradiotherapy and whether this immunity affects survival. Next, the candidate HPV-specific TCRs and motifs were followed in TCR repertoires from approximately 87 patients with HPV-related cancers.

Findings and caveats that apply to the study as a whole: The functional definition of HPV-specific T cells was derived from only a couple of HPV16-positive patients, and the survival association was reported for HPV16-positive patients. Expansion of candidate HPV-specific clones and E7-related TCR motifs was observed in the tumor microenvironment during treatment, whereas no such expansion was observed for non-HPV-specific T cells. In HPV16-positive patients, expansion of HPV-responsive T cells during chemoradiotherapy was associated with improved recurrence-free survival.

Repertoires were sampled repeatedly over the course of chemoradiotherapy, so clonal expansion could be followed in the tumor microenvironment. Via the germline V gene, CDR1 is MDHEN and CDR2 SYDVKM. CDR3 length: 14 amino acids, cysteine to phenylalanine. Just the 42-base CDR3 DNA is kept, in frame starting at base 1. V loses 1 base, J loses 4 bases, and the germline ends lie 11 bases apart. As concerns this clone: There is no known antigen for this receptor. Base qualities are not recorded, but no much larger clone differs from it by a single base.

The library was generated by the immunoSEQ multiplex PCR assay. The table was pulled from immuneACCESS by TCRdb, which kept in-frame rearrangements only. Such tables lose some clones; where checked, under half of the loss comes from unresolved V genes, and the rest has no known cause. Recorded for this sample are about 7,000 clones; about three quarters of them occurred a single time. 3.6% of the sample is held by the ten biggest clonotypes. This receptor chain uses TRBV28 and TRBJ2-7; matching of 5 bases hints at TRBD2 as the D gene. Sampling took place from a patient who underwent chemoradiotherapy. This receptor was identified in a human donor with HPV-associated anogenital cancer. The CDR3 in this case is CASSLFRGRYEQYF. The sequenced DNA: TGTGCCAGCAGTTTATTCCGGGGTCGATACGAGCAGTACTTC.